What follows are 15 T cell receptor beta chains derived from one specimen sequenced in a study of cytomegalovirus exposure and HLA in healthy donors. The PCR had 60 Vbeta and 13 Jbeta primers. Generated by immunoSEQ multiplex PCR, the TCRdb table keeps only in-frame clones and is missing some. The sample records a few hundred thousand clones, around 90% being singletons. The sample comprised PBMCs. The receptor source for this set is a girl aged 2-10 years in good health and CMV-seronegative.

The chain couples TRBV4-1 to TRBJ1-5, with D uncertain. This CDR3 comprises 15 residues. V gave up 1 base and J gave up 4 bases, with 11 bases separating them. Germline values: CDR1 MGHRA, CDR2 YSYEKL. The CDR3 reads CASSQVTSKNQPQHF. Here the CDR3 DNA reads TGCGCCAGCAGCCAAGTCACTAGTAAAAATCAGCCCCAGCATTTT.

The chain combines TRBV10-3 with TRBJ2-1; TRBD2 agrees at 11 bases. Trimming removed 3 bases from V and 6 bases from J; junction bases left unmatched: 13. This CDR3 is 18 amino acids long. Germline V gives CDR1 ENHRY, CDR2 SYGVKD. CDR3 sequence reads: CAISDLLAGGREGNEQFF. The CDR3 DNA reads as TGTGCCATCAGTGATTTGCTAGCGGGGGGCCGCGAGGGCAATGAGCAGTTCTTC.

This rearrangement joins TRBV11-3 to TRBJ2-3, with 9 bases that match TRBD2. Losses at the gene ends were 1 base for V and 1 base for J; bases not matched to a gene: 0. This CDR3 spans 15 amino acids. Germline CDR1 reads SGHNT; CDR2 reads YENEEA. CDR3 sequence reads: CASSLGTSGTDTQYF. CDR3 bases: TGTGCCAGCAGCTTAGGGACTAGCGGCACAGATACGCAGTATTTT. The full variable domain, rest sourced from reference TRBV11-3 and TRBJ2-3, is EAGVVQSPRYKIIEKKQPVAFWCNPISGHNTLYWYLQNLGQGPELLIRYENEEAVDDSQLPKDRFSAERLKGVDSTLKIQPAELGDSAVYLCASSLGTSGTDTQYFGPGTRLTVL.

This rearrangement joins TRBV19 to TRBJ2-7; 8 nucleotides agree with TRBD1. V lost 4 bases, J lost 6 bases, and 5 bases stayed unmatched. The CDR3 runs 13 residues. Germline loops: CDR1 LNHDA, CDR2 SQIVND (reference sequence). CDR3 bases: TGTGCCAGTAGTACCGAGGACAGGGCCGAGCAGTACTTC. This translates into CASSTEDRAEQYF.

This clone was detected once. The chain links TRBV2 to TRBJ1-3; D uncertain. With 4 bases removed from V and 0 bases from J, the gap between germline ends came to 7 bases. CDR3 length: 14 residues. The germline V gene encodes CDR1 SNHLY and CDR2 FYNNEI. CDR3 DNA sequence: TGTGCCAGCAGTGTTCACAGCTCTGGAAACACCATATATTTT. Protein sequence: CASSVHSSGNTIYF.

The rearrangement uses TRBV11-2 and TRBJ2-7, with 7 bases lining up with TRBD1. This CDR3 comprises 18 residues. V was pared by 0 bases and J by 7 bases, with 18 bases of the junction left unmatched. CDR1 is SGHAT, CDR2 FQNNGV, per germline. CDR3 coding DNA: TGTGCCAGCAGCTTAGATCAATTCCTAGGGGGCGTAGGGTATGAGCAGTACTTC. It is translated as CASSLDQFLGGVGYEQYF.

For the CDR3, the DNA is TGTGCCAGCAGCTTAAGCCAGGGGCTAAGTGAAAAACTGTTTTTT. Its translation: CASSLSQGLSEKLFF. The rearrangement uses TRBV7-8 and TRBJ1-4, with D possibly being TRBD1 (6 bases). Trimming took off 2 bases at V and 7 bases at J, with 14 bases between the two ends. This CDR3 has 15 residues. Germline V gene sequence: CDR1 SGHVS, CDR2 FQNEAQ.

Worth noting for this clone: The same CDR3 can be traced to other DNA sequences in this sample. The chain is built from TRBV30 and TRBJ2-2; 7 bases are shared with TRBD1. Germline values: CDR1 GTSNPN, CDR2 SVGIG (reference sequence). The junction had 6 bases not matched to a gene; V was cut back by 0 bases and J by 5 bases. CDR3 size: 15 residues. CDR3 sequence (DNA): TGTGCCTGGAGTGTACAGGGACAGTGGACCGGGGAGCTGTTTTTT. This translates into CAWSVQGQWTGELFF.

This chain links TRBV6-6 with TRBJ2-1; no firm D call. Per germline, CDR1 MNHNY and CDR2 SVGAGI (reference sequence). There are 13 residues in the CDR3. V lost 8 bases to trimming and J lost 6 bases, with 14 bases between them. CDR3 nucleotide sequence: TGTGCCAGCTTTTCCGGAGTGGGCAATGAGCAGTTCTTC. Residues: CASFSGVGNEQFF.

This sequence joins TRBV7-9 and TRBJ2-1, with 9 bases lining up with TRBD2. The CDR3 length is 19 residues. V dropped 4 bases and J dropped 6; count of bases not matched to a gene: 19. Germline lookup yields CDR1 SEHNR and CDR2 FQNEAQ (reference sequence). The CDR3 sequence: CASSSPPGGLAGRGNEQFF. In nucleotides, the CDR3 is TGTGCCAGCAGCTCCCCCCCAGGCGGGCTAGCGGGACGCGGCAATGAGCAGTTCTTC. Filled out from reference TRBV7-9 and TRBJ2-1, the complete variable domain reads DTGVSQNPRHKITKRGQNVTFRCDPISEHNRLYWYRQTLGQGPEFLTYFQNEAQLEKSRLLSDRFSAERPKGSFSTLEIQRTEQGDSAMYLCASSSPPGGLAGRGNEQFFGPGTRLTVL.

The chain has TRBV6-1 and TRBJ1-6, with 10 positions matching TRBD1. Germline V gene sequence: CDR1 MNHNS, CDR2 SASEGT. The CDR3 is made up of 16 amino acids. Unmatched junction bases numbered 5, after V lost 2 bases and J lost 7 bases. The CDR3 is CASSEFRGQGNSPLHF. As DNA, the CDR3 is TGTGCCAGCAGTGAATTCCGGGGACAGGGGAATTCACCCCTCCACTTT.

The CDR3 here is CASSVTLTGEWGYTF. The CDR3, as DNA: TGCGCCAGCAGCGTAACCCTAACAGGGGAATGGGGCTACACCTTC. V gene TRBV10-2 combines with J gene TRBJ1-2; TRBD1 aligns across 7 bases. The germline gives CDR1 WSHSY, CDR2 SAAADI. J was trimmed by 8 bases and V by 6 bases; bases with no gene match: 15. The CDR3 length is 15 residues.

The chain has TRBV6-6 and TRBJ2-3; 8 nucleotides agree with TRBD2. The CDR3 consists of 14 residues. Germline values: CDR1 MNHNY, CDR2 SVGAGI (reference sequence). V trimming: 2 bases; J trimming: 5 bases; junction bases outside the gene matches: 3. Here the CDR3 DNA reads TGTGCCAGCAGTTACGACGCGGGAGGAGATACGCAGTATTTT. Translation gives CASSYDAGGDTQYF.

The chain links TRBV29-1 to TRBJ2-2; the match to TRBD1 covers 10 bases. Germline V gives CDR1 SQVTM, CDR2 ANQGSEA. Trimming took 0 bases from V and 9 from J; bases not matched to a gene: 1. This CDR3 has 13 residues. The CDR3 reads CSVEETGGRELFF. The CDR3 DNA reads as TGCAGCGTTGAAGAGACAGGGGGCCGGGAGCTGTTTTTT.

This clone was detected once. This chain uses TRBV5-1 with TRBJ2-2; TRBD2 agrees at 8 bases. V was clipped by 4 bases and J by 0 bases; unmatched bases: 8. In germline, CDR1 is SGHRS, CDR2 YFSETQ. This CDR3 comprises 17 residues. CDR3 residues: CASSPFLSGTNTGELFF. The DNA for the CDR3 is TGCGCCAGCAGCCCCTTTCTTAGCGGGACGAACACCGGGGAGCTGTTTTTT.